This entry concerns a single TCR beta chain. Antigen unknown. 13 Jbeta primers and 60 Vbeta primers were used for the PCR. The assay was immunoSEQ multiplex PCR, and TCRdb's table has in-frame clones only and misses some. Of some 110,000 clones listed, around 70% are singletons. This sample was taken from a study of cytomegalovirus exposure and HLA in healthy donors. For the study at large: HLA-typed donors were the source of some 85 million unique TCRs, which an early data release held.

Findings of the study overall: Serostatus for CMV was the only available immune exposure information. Most subjects' HLA-A and HLA-B alleles were reportedly predicted from TCR beta sequences. With further analysis later on, most CMV-associated TCR beta chains appeared HLA-restricted.

What was sequenced was PBMCs. This receptor was obtained from a man aged 30-40 years in good health and CMV-seropositive.

The CDR3 is CASSLARPGQGPQHF. The CDR3 bases are TGTGCCAGCAGCTTAGCGCGGCCAGGCCAGGGGCCCCAGCATTTT. V usage is TRBV7-2 and J usage is TRBJ1-5; D is possibly TRBD1 (5 bases). V was cut by 0 bases and J by 9 bases, with 15 bases left in between. This CDR3 contains 15 residues. Germline V CDR1 and CDR2: SGHTA, FQGNSA.